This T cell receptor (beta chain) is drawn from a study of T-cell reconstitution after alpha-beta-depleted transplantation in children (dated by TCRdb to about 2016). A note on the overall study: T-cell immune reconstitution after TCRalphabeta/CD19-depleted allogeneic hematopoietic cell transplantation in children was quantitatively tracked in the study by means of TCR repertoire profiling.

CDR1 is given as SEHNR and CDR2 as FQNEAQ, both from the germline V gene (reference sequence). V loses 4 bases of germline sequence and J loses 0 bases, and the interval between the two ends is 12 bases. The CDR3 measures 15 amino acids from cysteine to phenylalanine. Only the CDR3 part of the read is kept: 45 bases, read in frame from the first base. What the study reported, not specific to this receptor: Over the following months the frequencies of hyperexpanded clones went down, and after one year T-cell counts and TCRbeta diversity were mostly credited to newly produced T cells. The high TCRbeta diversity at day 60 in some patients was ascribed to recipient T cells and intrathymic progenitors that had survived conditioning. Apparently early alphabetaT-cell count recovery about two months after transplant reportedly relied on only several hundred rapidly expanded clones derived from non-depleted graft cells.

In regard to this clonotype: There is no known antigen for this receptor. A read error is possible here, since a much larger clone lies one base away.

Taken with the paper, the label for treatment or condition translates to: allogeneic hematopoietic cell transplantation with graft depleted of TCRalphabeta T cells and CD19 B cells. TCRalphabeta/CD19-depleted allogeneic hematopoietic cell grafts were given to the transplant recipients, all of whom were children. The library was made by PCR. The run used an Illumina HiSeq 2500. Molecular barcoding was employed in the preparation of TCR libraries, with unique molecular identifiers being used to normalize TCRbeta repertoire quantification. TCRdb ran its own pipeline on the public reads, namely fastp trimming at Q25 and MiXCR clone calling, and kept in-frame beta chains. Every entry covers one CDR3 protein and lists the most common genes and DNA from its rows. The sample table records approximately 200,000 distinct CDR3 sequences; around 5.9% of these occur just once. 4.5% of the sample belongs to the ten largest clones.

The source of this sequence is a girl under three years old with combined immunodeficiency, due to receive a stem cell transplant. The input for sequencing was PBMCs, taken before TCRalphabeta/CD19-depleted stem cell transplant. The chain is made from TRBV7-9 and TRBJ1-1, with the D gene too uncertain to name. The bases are TGTGCCAGCAGCTCGGGGTCCTCTTTGAACACTGAAGCTTTCTTT. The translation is CASSSGSSLNTEAFF. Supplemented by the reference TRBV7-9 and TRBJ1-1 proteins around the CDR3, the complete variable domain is DTGVSQNPRHKITKRGQNVTFRCDPISEHNRLYWYRQTLGQGPEFLTYFQNEAQLEKSRLLSDRFSAERPKGSFSTLEIQRTEQGDSAMYLCASSSGSSLNTEAFFGQGTRLTVV.